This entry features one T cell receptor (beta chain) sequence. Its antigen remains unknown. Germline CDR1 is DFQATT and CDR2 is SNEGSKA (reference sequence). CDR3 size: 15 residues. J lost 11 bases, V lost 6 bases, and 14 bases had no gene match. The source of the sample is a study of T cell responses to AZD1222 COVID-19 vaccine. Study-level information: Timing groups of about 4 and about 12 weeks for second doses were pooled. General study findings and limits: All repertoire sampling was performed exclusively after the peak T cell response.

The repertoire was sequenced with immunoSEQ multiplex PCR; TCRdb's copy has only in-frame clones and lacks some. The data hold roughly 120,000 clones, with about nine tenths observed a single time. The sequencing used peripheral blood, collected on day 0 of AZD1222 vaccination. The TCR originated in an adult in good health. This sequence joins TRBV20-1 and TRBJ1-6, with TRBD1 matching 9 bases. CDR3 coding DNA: TGCAGTGCCAGTCGGGGGACAGGGTCCCTCGCACCCCTCCACTTT. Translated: CSASRGTGSLAPLHF.